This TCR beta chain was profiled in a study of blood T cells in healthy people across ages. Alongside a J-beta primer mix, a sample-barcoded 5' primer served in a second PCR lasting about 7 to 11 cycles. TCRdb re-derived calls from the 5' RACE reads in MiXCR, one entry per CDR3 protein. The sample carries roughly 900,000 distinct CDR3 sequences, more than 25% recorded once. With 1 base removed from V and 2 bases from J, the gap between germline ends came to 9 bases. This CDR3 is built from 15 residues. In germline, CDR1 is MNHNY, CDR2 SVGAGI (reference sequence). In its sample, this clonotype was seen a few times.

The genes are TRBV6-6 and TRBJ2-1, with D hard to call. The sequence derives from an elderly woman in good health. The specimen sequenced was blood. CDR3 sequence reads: CASSYFSPAYNEQFF. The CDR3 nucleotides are TGTGCCAGCAGTTACTTCTCTCCGGCCTACAATGAGCAGTTCTTC.